The 17 T cell receptor beta chains presented below share a single source sample, sequenced in a study of T cell changes during pregnancy in multiple sclerosis. Clones were sequenced by immunoSEQ multiplex PCR, and TCRdb holds only the in-frame ones, with some missing. The table lists more than 60,000 clones, roughly 90% of them singletons. The specimen comprised peripheral blood, sampled before pregnancy. The source of these receptors is a female donor with multiple sclerosis, enrolled in a pregnancy study.

This sequence joins TRBV29-1 and TRBJ1-2, with TRBD1 matching 10 bases. CDR3 length equals 14 residues. Germline V gene lookup returns CDR1 SQVTM and CDR2 ANQGSEA. The V and J ends lost 6 bases and 2 bases, in that order; junction bases with no gene match: 6. CDR3 region: CSVERTGGNYGYTF. The CDR3 DNA reads as TGCAGCGTCGAACGGACAGGGGGAAACTATGGCTACACCTTC.

The genes are TRBV4-3 and TRBJ1-1; D is perhaps TRBD1 (5 bases). V was cut by 1 base and J by 8 bases, with 11 bases left in between. Per germline, CDR1 LGHNA and CDR2 YSLEER. There are 13 residues in the CDR3. Written as DNA, the CDR3 is TGCGCCAGCAGCCAAGTGGTTCGGGGGGAAGCTTTCTTT. It is translated as CASSQVVRGEAFF.

V gene TRBV27 combines with J gene TRBJ2-3, with a possible D match to TRBD1 (5 bases). The V and J ends lost 7 bases and 0 bases respectively, with 17 bases between them. The CDR3 length is 16 residues. Per germline, CDR1 MNHEY and CDR2 SMNVEV (reference sequence). CDR3 in amino acids: CASKTLPTASTDTQYF. The CDR3 region has the DNA TGTGCCAGCAAAACGCTACCGACAGCTAGCACAGATACGCAGTATTTT.

In this sample, this clone turned up once. The rearrangement links TRBV5-6 to TRBJ1-4, with TRBD1 matching over 9 bases. This CDR3 spans 17 amino acids. The J segment lost 7 bases and the V segment lost 0 bases, leaving 10 bases of the junction unmatched. Per the germline V gene, CDR1 is SGHDT and CDR2 is YYEEEE. The CDR3 DNA reads TGTGCCAGCAGCTTGGAGGGACAGGGATTTCCAGGTGAAAAACTGTTTTTT. Translated, it gives CASSLEGQGFPGEKLFF.

Here the CDR3 DNA reads TGTGCCAGCAGTTTGTCGGGGGATTGGACAGGGGATGGCTACACCTTC. This sequence encodes CASSLSGDWTGDGYTF. The chain couples TRBV28 to TRBJ1-2; 9 bases agree with TRBD1. The germline CDR1 and CDR2 sequences are MDHEN and SYDVKM. V dropped 3 bases and J dropped 6; count of bases not matched to a gene: 11. The CDR3 extends over 16 amino acids.

V is TRBV5-4 and J is TRBJ2-7, with 7 bases aligning to TRBD2. Germline CDR1 SGHNT, CDR2 YYREEE (reference sequence). J was trimmed by 2 bases and V by 0 bases; bases with no gene match: 5. This CDR3 is built from 15 residues. This chain's CDR3 is CASSLAGGGTYEQYF. CDR3 bases: TGTGCCAGCAGCTTGGCCGGCGGGGGAACCTACGAGCAGTACTTC.

In this sample, this clone turned up once. V usage is TRBV5-4 and J usage is TRBJ2-3; D is uncertain. The germline V gene has CDR1 SGHNT and CDR2 YYREEE (reference sequence). V was shortened by 2 bases and J by 2 bases, with 12 bases between the two germline ends. The CDR3 extends over 15 amino acids. CDR3 in DNA: TGTGCCAGCAGCTTATCTCCACTGCCCACAGATACGCAGTATTTT. This codes for CASSLSPLPTDTQYF.

The rearrangement links TRBV18 to TRBJ1-1; a weak D match, TRBD1 (5 bases). Per germline, CDR1 KGHSH and CDR2 LQKENI. The CDR3 is 14 amino acids. With 6 bases removed from V and 2 bases from J, the gap between germline ends came to 13 bases. The CDR3 reads CASSPSQVNTEAFF. DNA for the CDR3: TGTGCCAGCTCCCCATCACAGGTAAACACTGAAGCTTTCTTT.

This clone was seen only once. The CDR3 loop is CASSVGGTSGGFYEQYF. The DNA of the CDR3 is TGTGCCAGCAGCGTAGGGGGGACTAGCGGGGGGTTCTACGAGCAGTACTTC. The J gene is TRBJ2-7, the V gene TRBV9; TRBD2 matches 15 bases. Trimming took 0 bases from V and 3 from J; bases not matched to a gene: 4. The CDR3 is 17 residues long. Germline V CDR1 and CDR2: SGDLS, YYNGEE.

The chain has TRBV6-5 and TRBJ2-7; possible D gene TRBD2, 5 bases. Germline V gene data show CDR1 as MNHEY and CDR2 as SVGAGI. The ends were cut back, 5 bases at V and 0 bases at J, with 11 bases in the middle. This CDR3 comprises 14 residues. The chain's CDR3 is CASSKLTSSYEQYF. For the CDR3, the DNA is TGTGCCAGCAGTAAACTAACTAGCTCCTACGAGCAGTACTTC.

The chain has TRBV7-2 and TRBJ1-5; TRBD1 aligns across 10 bases. Germline trimming cut 5 bases from V and 5 bases from J; bases unmatched to any gene: 6. The CDR3 runs 15 residues. Germline V gene data show CDR1 as SGHTA and CDR2 as FQGNSA. Written as DNA, the CDR3 is TGTGCCAGCAGCAGAGACAGGGGGCTGCATCAGCCCCAGCATTTT. It is translated as CASSRDRGLHQPQHF.

This clone was recorded once. V is TRBV9 and J is TRBJ2-7; TRBD1 is a possible D gene (6 bases). Germline loops: CDR1 SGDLS, CDR2 YYNGEE. Between the trimmed V and J ends, which lost 0 bases and 3 bases, there was a span of 10 bases. The CDR3 runs to 14 residues. The CDR3 coding sequence is TGTGCCAGCAGCGTAGCCGGCAGGGGCTACGAGCAGTACTTC. This gives the protein CASSVAGRGYEQYF.

This chain uses TRBV6-5 with TRBJ2-5; D remains unclear. The ends were cut back, 0 bases at V and 4 bases at J, with 3 bases in the middle. This CDR3 is 12 amino acids long. Looked up from germline, CDR1 is MNHEY and CDR2 is SVGAGI. CDR3 loop: CASSYSRETQYF. The CDR3 region has the DNA TGTGCCAGCAGTTACTCGAGAGAGACCCAGTACTTC.

The V gene is TRBV10-3, the J gene TRBJ1-1; D perhaps matches TRBD1 (5 bases). V gave up 3 bases and J gave up 1 base, with 12 bases separating them. Per germline, CDR1 ENHRY and CDR2 SYGVKD. The CDR3 has 15 amino acids. CDR3 in DNA: TGTGCCATCAGTGATGGGGGGAAAAGGAACACTGAAGCTTTCTTT. Translating gives CAISDGGKRNTEAFF.

This sequence joins TRBV10-3 and TRBJ1-1, with 9 bases identical to TRBD1. Unmatched junction bases numbered 9, after V lost 10 bases and J lost 6 bases. CDR1 is ENHRY, CDR2 SYGVKD, per germline. The CDR3 totals 13 residues. The CDR3 sequence is CATSRDRESEAFF. Here the CDR3 DNA reads TGTGCCACATCCCGGGACAGGGAATCTGAAGCTTTCTTT.

The chain links TRBV9 to TRBJ2-3; 8 nucleotides match TRBD2. The germline V gene encodes CDR1 SGDLS and CDR2 YYNGEE. The trim removed 4 bases at V and 2 bases at J, leaving 9 bases unmatched. The CDR3 loop spans 16 amino acids. The CDR3 spells CASSPSVAGLTDTQYF. CDR3 DNA sequence: TGTGCCAGCAGCCCCTCGGTAGCGGGGCTCACAGATACGCAGTATTTT.

The chain recombines TRBV10-3 with TRBJ2-1; 9 bases agree with TRBD2. This CDR3 spans 15 amino acids. V was clipped by 9 bases and J by 5 bases; unmatched bases: 11. Germline V gene data show CDR1 as ENHRY and CDR2 as SYGVKD. CDR3 bases: TGTGCCATAAGTCCAGCGGGGGGACGCGACAATGAGCAGTTCTTC. Protein sequence: CAISPAGGRDNEQFF.